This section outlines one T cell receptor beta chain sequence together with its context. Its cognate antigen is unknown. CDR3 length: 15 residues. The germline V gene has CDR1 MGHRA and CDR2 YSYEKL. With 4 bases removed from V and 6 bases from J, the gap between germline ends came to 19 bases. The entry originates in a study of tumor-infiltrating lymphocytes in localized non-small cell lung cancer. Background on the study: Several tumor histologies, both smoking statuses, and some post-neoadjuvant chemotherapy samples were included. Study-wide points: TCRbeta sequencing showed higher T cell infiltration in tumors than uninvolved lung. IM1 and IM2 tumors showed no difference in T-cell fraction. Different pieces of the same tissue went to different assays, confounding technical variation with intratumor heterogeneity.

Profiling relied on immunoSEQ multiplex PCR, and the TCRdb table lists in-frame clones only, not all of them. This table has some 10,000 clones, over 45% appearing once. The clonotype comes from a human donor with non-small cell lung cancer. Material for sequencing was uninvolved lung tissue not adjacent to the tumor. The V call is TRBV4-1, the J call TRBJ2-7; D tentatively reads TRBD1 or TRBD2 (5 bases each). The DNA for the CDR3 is TGCGCCAGCAGCCCCCGGGGTGGGGGAGTCGGCGAGCAGTACTTC. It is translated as CASSPRGGGVGEQYF.